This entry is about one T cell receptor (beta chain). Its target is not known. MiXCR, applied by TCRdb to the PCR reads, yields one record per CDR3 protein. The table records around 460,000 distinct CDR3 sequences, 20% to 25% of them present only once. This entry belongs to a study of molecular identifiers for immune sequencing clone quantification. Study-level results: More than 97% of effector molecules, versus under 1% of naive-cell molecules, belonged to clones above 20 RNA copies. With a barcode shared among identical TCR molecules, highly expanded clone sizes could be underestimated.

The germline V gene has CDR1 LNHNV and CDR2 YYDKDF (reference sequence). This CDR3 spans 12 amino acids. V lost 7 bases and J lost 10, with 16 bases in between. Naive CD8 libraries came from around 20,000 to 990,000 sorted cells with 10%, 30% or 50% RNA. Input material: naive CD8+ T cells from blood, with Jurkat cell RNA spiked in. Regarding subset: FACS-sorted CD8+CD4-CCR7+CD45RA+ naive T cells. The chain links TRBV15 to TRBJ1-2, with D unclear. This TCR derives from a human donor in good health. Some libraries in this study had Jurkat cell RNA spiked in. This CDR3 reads CATTLREASYTF. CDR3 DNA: TGTGCCACCACCCTACGAGAGGCATCCTACACCTTC. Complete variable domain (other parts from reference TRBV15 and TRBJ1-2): DAMVIQNPRYQVTQFGKPVTLSCSQTLNHNVMYWYQQKSSQAPKLLFHYYDKDFNNEADTPDNFQSRRPNTSFCFLDIRSPGLGDTAMYLCATTLREASYTFGSGTRLTVV.